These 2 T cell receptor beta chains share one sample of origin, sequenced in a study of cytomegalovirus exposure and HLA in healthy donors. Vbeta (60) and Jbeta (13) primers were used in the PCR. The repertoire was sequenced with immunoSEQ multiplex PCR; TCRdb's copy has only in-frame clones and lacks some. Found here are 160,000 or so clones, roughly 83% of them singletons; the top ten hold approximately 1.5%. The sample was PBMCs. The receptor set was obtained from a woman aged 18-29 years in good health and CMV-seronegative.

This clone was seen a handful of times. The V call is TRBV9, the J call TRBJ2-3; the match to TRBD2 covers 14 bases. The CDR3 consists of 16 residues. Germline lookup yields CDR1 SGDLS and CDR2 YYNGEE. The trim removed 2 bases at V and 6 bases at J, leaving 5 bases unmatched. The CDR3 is CASSVRTSGGPDTQYF. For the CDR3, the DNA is TGTGCCAGCAGCGTCCGGACTAGCGGGGGGCCCGATACGCAGTATTTT. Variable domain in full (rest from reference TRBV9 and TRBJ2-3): DSGVTQTPKHLITATGQRVTLRCSPRSGDLSVYWYQQSLDQGLQFLIQYYNGEERAKGNILERFSAQQFPDLHSELNLSSLELGDSALYFCASSVRTSGGPDTQYFGPGTRLTVL.

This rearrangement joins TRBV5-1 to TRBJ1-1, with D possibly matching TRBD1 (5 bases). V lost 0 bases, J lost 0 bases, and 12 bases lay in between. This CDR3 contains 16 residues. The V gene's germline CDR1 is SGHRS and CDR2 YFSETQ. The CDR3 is CASSLGVAGLNTEAFF. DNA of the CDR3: TGCGCCAGCAGCTTGGGTGTGGCAGGGCTGAACACTGAAGCTTTCTTT.